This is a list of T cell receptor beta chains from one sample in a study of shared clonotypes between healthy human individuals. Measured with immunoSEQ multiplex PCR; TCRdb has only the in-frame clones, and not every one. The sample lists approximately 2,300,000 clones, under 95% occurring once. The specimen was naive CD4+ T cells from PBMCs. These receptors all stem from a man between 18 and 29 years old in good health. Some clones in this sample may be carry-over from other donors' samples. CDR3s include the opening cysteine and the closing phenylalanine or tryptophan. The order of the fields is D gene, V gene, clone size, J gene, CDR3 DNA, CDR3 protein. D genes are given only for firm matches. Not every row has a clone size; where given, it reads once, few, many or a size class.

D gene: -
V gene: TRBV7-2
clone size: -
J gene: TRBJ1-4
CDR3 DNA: TGTGCCAGCAGCTGGTTGGGGTTTAATGAAAAACTGTTTTTT
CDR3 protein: CASSWLGFNEKLFF

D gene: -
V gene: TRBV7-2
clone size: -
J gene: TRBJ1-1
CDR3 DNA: TGTGCCAGCAGCTTGCAGGGAGGGAACACTGAAGCTTTCTTT
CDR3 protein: CASSLQGGNTEAFF

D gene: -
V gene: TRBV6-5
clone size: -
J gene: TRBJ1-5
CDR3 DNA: TGTGCCACGGGGACACCGAATCAGCCCCAGCATTTT
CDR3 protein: CATGTPNQPQHF

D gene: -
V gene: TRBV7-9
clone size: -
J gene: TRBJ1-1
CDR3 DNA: TGTGCCAGCAGCTATACAGCGAACACTGAAGCTTTCTTT
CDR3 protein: CASSYTANTEAFF

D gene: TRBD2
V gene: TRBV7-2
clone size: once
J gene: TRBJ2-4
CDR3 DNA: TGTGCCAGCAGCTTAGCCGGGACTAGCGGGAAAACCAAAAACATTCAGTACTTC
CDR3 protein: CASSLAGTSGKTKNIQYF

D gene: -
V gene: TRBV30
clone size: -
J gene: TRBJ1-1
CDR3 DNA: TGTGCCTCAGCGCTCGGGAACACTGAAGCTTTCTTT
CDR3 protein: CASALGNTEAFF

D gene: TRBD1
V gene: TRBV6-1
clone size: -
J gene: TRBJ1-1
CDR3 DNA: TGTGCCGGAAGACAGGGGGCGTCTATGAACACTGAAGCTTTCTTT
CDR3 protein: CAGRQGASMNTEAFF

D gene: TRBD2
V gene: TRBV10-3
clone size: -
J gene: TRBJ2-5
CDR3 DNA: TGTGCCATCAGTGAGTCCCCACTAGCGGGAGGCCGGGGGAGAGCAGAGACCCAGTACTTC
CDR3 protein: CAISESPLAGGRGRAETQYF

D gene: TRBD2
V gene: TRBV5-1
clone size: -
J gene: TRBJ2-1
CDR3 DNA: TGCGCCAGCAGCCGTTCTAGCGGGAGGGCCATAGATGAGCAGTTCTTC
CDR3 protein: CASSRSSGRAIDEQFF

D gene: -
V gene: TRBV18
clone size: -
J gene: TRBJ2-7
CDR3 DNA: TGTGCCAGCTCAAGGACAGACACCTACGAGCAGTACTTC
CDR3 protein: CASSRTDTYEQYF

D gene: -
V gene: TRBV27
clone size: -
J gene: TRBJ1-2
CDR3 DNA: TGTGCTTCGTACAGCTTGAAGGGCTACACCTTC
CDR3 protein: CASYSLKGYTF

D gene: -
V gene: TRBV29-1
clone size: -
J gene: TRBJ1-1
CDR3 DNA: TGCAGCGTTGTGGGTCTAGTGGCGGGCAGTGAAGCTTTCTTT
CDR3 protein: CSVVGLVAGSEAFF

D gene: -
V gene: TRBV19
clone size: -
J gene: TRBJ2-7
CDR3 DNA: TGTGCCAGTAGCCCACGGGAGTTCTCCTACGAGCAGTACTTC
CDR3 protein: CASSPREFSYEQYF

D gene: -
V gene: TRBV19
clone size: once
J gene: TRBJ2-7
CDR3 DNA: TGTGCCACCAGCAGGACAGCTCTCTACGAGCAGTACTTC
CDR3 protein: CATSRTALYEQYF

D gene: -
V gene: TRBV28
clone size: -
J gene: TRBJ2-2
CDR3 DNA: TGTGCCAGCAACAGGGCTTCGAACACCGGGGAGCTGTTTTTT
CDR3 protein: CASNRASNTGELFF

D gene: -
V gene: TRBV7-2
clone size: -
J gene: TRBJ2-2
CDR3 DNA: TGTGCCAGCAGCGTGTCCCTAGCGCATGCGAACACCGGGGAGCTGTTTTTT
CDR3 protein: CASSVSLAHANTGELFF

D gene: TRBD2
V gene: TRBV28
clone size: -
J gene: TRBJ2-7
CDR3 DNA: TGTGCCAGCAGTTTTACCCCCTCGGGAGGTGGCCTCGAGCAGTACTTC
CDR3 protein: CASSFTPSGGGLEQYF

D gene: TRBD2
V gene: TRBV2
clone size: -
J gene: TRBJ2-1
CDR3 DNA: TGTGCCAGCATCTTCGGACTAGCGGGAACCTACAATGAGCAGTTCTTC
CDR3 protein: CASIFGLAGTYNEQFF

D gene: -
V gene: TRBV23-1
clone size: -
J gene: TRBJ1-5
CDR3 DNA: TGCGCCAGCACTCCGGAGCGCGAGAGCAATCAGCCCCAGCATTTT
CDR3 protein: CASTPERESNQPQHF

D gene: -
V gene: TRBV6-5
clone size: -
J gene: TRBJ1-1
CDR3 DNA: TGTGCCAGCAGTTACTCCGGGACTTTAAACACTGAAGCTTTCTTT
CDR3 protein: CASSYSGTLNTEAFF

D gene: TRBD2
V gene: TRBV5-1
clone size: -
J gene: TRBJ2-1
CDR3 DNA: TGCGCCAGCAGCTTAGCGGGAGGCCACCCCCCGGAGCAGTTCTTC
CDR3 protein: CASSLAGGHPPEQFF

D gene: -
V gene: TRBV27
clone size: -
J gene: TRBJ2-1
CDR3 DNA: TGTGCCAGCAGTAGATCGGGAGCACCCAATGAGCAGTTCTTC
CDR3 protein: CASSRSGAPNEQFF

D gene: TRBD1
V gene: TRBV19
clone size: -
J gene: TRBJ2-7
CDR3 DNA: TGTGCCAGTAGTCCATCCTGGACAGGAACCTACGAGCAGTACTTC
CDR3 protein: CASSPSWTGTYEQYF

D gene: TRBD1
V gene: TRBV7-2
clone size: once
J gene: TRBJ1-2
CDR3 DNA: TGTGCCAGCAGCCCGACCCGACACGGGACAGGGGGATACGGCTACACCTTC
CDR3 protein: CASSPTRHGTGGYGYTF

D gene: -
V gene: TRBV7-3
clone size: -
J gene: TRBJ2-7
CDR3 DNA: TGTGCCAGCAGCTCCAGTGGCTCCTACGAGCAGTACTTC
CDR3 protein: CASSSSGSYEQYF

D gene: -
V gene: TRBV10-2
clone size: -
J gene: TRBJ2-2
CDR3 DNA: TGCGCCAGCAGTGTAACAGGTCCAATCGGGGAGCTGTTTTTT
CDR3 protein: CASSVTGPIGELFF

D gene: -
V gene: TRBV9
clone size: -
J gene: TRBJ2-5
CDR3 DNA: TGTGCCAGCAGCGTTGACTCCCAAGAGACCCAGTACTTC
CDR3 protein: CASSVDSQETQYF

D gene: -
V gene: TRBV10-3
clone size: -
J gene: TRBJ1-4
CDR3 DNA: TGTGCCACCGCGGTAGGACCAACTAATGAAAAACTGTTTTTT
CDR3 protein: CATAVGPTNEKLFF

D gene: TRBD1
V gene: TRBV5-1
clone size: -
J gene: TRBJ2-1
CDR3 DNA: TGCGCCAGCAGCTCGGACAGGGTTTACTACAATGAGCAGTTCTTC
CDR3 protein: CASSSDRVYYNEQFF

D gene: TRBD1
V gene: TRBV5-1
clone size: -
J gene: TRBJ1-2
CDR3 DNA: TGCGCCAGCAGCTTGGACAAGAGGGCTGCAGGGGGGTTCTATGGCTACACCTTC
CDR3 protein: CASSLDKRAAGGFYGYTF

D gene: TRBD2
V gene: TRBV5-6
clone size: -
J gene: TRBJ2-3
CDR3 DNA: TGTGCCAGCAGCTTGGCTGCGGGAGTCCCAGATACGCAGTATTTT
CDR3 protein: CASSLAAGVPDTQYF

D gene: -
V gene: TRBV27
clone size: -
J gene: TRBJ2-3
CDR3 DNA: TGTGCCAGCAGTTTCGACAGGCGATACACAGATACGCAGTATTTT
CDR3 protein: CASSFDRRYTDTQYF

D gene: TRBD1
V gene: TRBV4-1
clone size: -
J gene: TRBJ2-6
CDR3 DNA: TGCGCCAGCAGAAGACAGGGTGGCTCTGGTAAGGCCAACGTCCTGACTTTC
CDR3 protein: CASRRQGGSGKANVLTF

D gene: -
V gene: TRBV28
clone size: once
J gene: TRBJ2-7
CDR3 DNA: TGTGCCAGCAGTTTTAGACTAAACTACGAGCAGTACTTC
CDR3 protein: CASSFRLNYEQYF

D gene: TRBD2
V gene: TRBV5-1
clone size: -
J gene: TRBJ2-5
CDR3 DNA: TGCGCCAGCAGCTTTTTCGGCGGGGGCCAAGAGACCCAGTACTTC
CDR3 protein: CASSFFGGGQETQYF

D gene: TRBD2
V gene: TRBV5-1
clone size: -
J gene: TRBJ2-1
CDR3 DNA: TGCGCCAGCAGCTCCCTGACTAGCGGGGCCGCCACTGAGCAGTTCTTC
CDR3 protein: CASSSLTSGAATEQFF

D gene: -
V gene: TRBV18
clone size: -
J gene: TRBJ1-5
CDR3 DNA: TGTGCCAGCTCACCATCTGCGGGGGCGCCGGGTCAGCCCCAGCATTTT
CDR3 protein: CASSPSAGAPGQPQHF

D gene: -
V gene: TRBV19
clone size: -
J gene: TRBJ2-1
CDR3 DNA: TGTGCCAGTAGTATTAGCGCAAGCTCCTACAATGAGCAGTTCTTC
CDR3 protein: CASSISASSYNEQFF

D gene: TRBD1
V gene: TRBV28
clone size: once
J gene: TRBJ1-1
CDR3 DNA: TGTGCCAGCAGACTGGGCGGAGGGGGCAACACTGAAGCTTTCTTT
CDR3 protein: CASRLGGGGNTEAFF

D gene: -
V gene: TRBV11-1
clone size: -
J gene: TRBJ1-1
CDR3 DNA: TGTGCCAGCAGCTTCGGCGGATACCGCTTAATGAACACTGAAGCTTTCTTT
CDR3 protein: CASSFGGYRLMNTEAFF

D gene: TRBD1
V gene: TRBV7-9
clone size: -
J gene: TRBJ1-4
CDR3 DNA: TGTGCCAGCAGCCTGGGGACAGGGGGAAAAAATGAAAAACTGTTTTTT
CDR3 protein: CASSLGTGGKNEKLFF

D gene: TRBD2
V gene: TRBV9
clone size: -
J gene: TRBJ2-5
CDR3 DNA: TGTGCCAGCAGCGGGACTAGCGGGAGGGCAGTACAAGAGACCCAGTACTTC
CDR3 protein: CASSGTSGRAVQETQYF

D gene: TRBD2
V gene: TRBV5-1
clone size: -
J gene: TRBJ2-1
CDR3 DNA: TGCGCCAGCAGCTCTCTAGCGGGAGCGCACAATGAGCAGTTCTTC
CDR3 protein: CASSSLAGAHNEQFF

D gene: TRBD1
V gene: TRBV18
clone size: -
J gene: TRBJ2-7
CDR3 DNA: TGTGCCAGCTCACTAATCAGGGGGCTGGAGGCCTACGAGCAGTACTTC
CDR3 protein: CASSLIRGLEAYEQYF

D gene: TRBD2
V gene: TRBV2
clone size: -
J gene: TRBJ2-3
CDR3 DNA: TGTGCCAGCACTCCGGGACTAGCAACCTTAGGCACAGATACGCAGTATTTT
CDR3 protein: CASTPGLATLGTDTQYF

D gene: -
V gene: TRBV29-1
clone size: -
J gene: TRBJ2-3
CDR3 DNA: TGCAGCGTTGCCGTCGGAGGCCGGGGAGATACGCAGTATTTT
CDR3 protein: CSVAVGGRGDTQYF

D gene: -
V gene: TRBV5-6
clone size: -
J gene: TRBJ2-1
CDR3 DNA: TGTGCCAGCAGCTGGGTGGAGGCCTACAATGAGCAGTTCTTC
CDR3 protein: CASSWVEAYNEQFF

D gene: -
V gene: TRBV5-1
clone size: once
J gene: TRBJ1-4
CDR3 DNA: TGCGCCAGCAGCGACCCGCTCACTGGACTGTTTTTT
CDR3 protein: CASSDPLTGLFF

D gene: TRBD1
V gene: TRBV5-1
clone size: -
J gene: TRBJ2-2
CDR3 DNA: TGCGCCAGCAGCCCTGGGACAGCGGACACCGGGGAGCTGTTTTTT
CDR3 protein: CASSPGTADTGELFF

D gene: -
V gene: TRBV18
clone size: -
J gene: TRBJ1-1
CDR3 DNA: TGTGCCAGCTCACCACAGCAGGGCGACGCTGAAGCTTTCTTT
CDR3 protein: CASSPQQGDAEAFF

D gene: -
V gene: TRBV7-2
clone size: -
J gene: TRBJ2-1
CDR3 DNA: TGTGCCAGCAGCTCTGAAGTGTACAATGAGCAGTTCTTC
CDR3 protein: CASSSEVYNEQFF

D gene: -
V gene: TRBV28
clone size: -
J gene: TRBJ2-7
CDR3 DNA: TGTGCCAGCAGTTTAAGGACCAGCTCCTACGAGCAGTACTTC
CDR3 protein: CASSLRTSSYEQYF

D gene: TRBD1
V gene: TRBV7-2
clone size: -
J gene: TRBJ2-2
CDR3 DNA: TGTGCCAGCAGCGCGGACAGGGCCAGCGGGGAGCTGTTTTTT
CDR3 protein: CASSADRASGELFF